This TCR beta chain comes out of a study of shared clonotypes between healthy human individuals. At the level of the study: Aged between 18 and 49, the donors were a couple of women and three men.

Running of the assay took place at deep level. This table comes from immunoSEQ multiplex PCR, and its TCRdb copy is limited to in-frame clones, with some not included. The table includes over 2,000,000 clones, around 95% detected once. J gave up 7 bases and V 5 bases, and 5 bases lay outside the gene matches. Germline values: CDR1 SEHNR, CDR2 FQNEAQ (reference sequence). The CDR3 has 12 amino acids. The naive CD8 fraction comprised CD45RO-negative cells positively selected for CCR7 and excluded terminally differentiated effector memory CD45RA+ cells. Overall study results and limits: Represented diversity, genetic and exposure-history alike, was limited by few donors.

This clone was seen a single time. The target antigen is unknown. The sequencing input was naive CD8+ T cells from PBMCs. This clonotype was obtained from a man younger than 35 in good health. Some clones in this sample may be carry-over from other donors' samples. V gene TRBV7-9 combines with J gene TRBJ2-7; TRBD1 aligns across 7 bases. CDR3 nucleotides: TGTGCCAGCAGCCGGGGACAGCAAGAGCAGTACTTC. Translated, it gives CASSRGQQEQYF.